The rows below give T cell receptor beta chains drawn from one sample of a study of response to subunit inactivated influenza vaccine. TCRdb independently ran MiXCR on the RT-PCR reads; one entry per CDR3 protein. The table includes roughly 630,000 distinct CDR3 sequences, about 14% detected once. The material sequenced was PBMCs from blood, taken around 15 days before vaccination. These receptors came from a man aged 50-60 years who received an inactivated influenza vaccine. CDR3s include the opening cysteine and the closing phenylalanine or tryptophan. The order of the fields is clone size, J gene, D gene, V gene, CDR3 DNA, CDR3 protein. The D gene is left open where the match is weak. Clone size is shown for a subset of rows, as once, few, many or a class of expanded clone.

size: few
J: TRBJ2-1
D: TRBD1
V: TRBV30
DNA: TGTGCCTGGAGCCGGGACAGGGGGCTACGCTCCTACAATGAGCAGTTCTTC
CDR3: CAWSRDRGLRSYNEQFF

size: NA
J: TRBJ2-3
D: NA
V: TRBV15
DNA: TGTGCCACCAGCGGGTTTGGCGGTACGCAGTATTTT
CDR3: CATSGFGGTQYF

size: NA
J: TRBJ2-4
D: TRBD1
V: TRBV7-9
DNA: TGTGCCAGCCGACCCGGGACAGGGGATGGGGCCAAAAACATTCAGTACTTC
CDR3: CASRPGTGDGAKNIQYF

size: few
J: TRBJ2-7
D: TRBD1
V: TRBV27
DNA: TGTGCCAGTCGGCCGGGGACAGGGACAACCTACGAGCAGTACTTC
CDR3: CASRPGTGTTYEQYF

size: few
J: TRBJ2-1
D: NA
V: TRBV9
DNA: TGTGCCAGCAGCGCCCCCCATGACTCCTACAATGAGCAGTTCTTC
CDR3: CASSAPHDSYNEQFF

size: NA
J: TRBJ2-7
D: NA
V: TRBV28
DNA: TGTGCCAGCAGCTCCCCGGGGGTGGCCTACGAGCAGTACTTC
CDR3: CASSSPGVAYEQYF

size: once
J: TRBJ2-1
D: NA
V: TRBV24-1
DNA: TGTGCCACCAGTGATTTCAATAGCGGCAATGAGCAGTTCTTC
CDR3: CATSDFNSGNEQFF

size: few
J: TRBJ2-5
D: TRBD2
V: TRBV6-5
DNA: TGTGCCAGCAGTTATGGGACTAGCGCTGAGACCCAGTACTTC
CDR3: CASSYGTSAETQYF

size: NA
J: TRBJ2-5
D: TRBD1
V: TRBV6-1
DNA: TGTGCCAGCAGCGGACAGGGGGCTTTTAGGACCCAGTACTTC
CDR3: CASSGQGAFRTQYF

size: few
J: TRBJ2-7
D: TRBD2
V: TRBV24-1
DNA: TGTGCCACCAGTGATTCTTCACCTAGCGGGAGCAGCTCCTACGAGCAGTACTTC
CDR3: CATSDSSPSGSSSYEQYF

size: NA
J: TRBJ2-3
D: NA
V: TRBV3-1
DNA: TGTGCCAGCAGCCAGACGAATACGCAGTATTTT
CDR3: CASSQTNTQYF

size: few
J: TRBJ1-4
D: NA
V: TRBV10-3
DNA: TGTGCCATCAGCGAGTCCACATACGGGACTAATGAAAAACTGTTTTTT
CDR3: CAISESTYGTNEKLFF

size: few
J: TRBJ2-7
D: NA
V: TRBV20-1
DNA: TGCAGTGCTAGATCCGGGTTAAGCTCCTACGAGCAGTACTTC
CDR3: CSARSGLSSYEQYF

size: many
J: TRBJ1-1
D: NA
V: TRBV6-2/TRBV6-3
DNA: TGTGCCAGCAGTTACTCTGGGGCGCGCACTGAAGCTTTCTTT
CDR3: CASSYSGARTEAFF

size: many
J: TRBJ2-1
D: TRBD2
V: TRBV20-1
DNA: TGCAGTGCTAGATCGGGTTTGCGGGGGGGCCATAACAATGAGCAGTTCTTC
CDR3: CSARSGLRGGHNNEQFF

size: NA
J: TRBJ1-2
D: NA
V: TRBV30
DNA: TGTGCCTGGAGTCGGCGAAATGTCCTCCCCTCTAACTATGGCTACACCTTC
CDR3: CAWSRRNVLPSNYGYTF

size: many
J: TRBJ2-1
D: TRBD1
V: TRBV7-8
DNA: TGTGCCAGCAGCCACAGGGGGCCCTACAATGAGCAGTTCTTC
CDR3: CASSHRGPYNEQFF

size: NA
J: TRBJ1-1
D: TRBD1
V: TRBV28
DNA: TGTGCCAGCAGTTTCCGGGGACAGGCCCCGGCCCGCACTGAAGCTTTCTTT
CDR3: CASSFRGQAPARTEAFF

size: many
J: TRBJ2-1
D: TRBD1
V: TRBV7-2
DNA: TGTGCCAGCAGCTTCACAGGGGAGAATGAGCAGTTCTTC
CDR3: CASSFTGENEQFF

size: NA
J: TRBJ2-1
D: TRBD1
V: TRBV29-1
DNA: TGCAGCGTGGGGACAGGGGGCATCAATGAGCAGTTCTTC
CDR3: CSVGTGGINEQFF

size: NA
J: TRBJ2-1
D: TRBD1
V: TRBV7-2
DNA: TGTGCCAGCAGCCCTAGCGACTGGGCAGGGGGCTATAATGAGCAGTTCTTC
CDR3: CASSPSDWAGGYNEQFF

size: many
J: TRBJ2-7
D: NA
V: TRBV4-1
DNA: TGCGCCAGCAGCCAACCACAAACCTACGAGCAGTACTTC
CDR3: CASSQPQTYEQYF

size: few
J: TRBJ2-6
D: NA
V: TRBV20-1
DNA: TGCAGTGCGATGGACTTCCTGGGGGGGGCCAACGTCCTGACTTTC
CDR3: CSAMDFLGGANVLTF

size: NA
J: TRBJ2-1
D: NA
V: TRBV11-2
DNA: TGTGCCAGCAGCTTACGCCATAGCGCGGGGTTGGATGAGCAGTTCTTC
CDR3: CASSLRHSAGLDEQFF

size: NA
J: TRBJ2-7
D: TRBD1
V: TRBV6-2/TRBV6-3
DNA: TGTGCCAGCAGTTACCGATACAGGATAGGACAGGGTGACTACGAGCAGTACTTC
CDR3: CASSYRYRIGQGDYEQYF

size: NA
J: TRBJ2-7
D: TRBD2
V: TRBV9
DNA: TGTGCCAGCAGCGTAGCGGCGGGAGGGCCCGTCTACGAGCAGTACTTC
CDR3: CASSVAAGGPVYEQYF

size: few
J: TRBJ1-6
D: NA
V: TRBV15
DNA: TGTGCCACCAGCAATATCCGGGGTTCACCCCTCCACTTT
CDR3: CATSNIRGSPLHF

size: few
J: TRBJ2-1
D: TRBD2
V: TRBV5-1
DNA: TGCGCCAGCAGCCTCCCGACTAGCGGGGGGTCATACAATGAGCAGTTCTTC
CDR3: CASSLPTSGGSYNEQFF

size: few
J: TRBJ2-5
D: NA
V: TRBV5-1
DNA: TGCGCCAGCAGCTTGTCCAGGGCGGTGAGAGAGACCCAGTACTTC
CDR3: CASSLSRAVRETQYF

size: NA
J: TRBJ1-2
D: NA
V: TRBV25-1
DNA: TGTGCCAGCAGTGATGGTCAACCGATGTATGGCTATGGCTACACCTTC
CDR3: CASSDGQPMYGYGYTF

size: NA
J: TRBJ1-5
D: NA
V: TRBV12-3/TRBV12-4
DNA: TGTGCCAGTCAAACCTCGGGACTAAATCAGCCCCAGCATTTT
CDR3: CASQTSGLNQPQHF

size: few
J: TRBJ1-1
D: NA
V: TRBV10-3
DNA: TGTGCCATCAGTGTAGAGGGGGTCACTGAAGCTTTCTTT
CDR3: CAISVEGVTEAFF

size: many
J: TRBJ2-5
D: NA
V: TRBV5-1
DNA: TGCGCCAGCAGCCCCGGCTCCGGGGAGACCCAGTACTTC
CDR3: CASSPGSGETQYF

size: few
J: TRBJ2-3
D: TRBD2
V: TRBV12-3/TRBV12-4
DNA: TGTGCCAGCAGGGTACTAGCGGGGAGCCGGGGTACGCAGTATTTT
CDR3: CASRVLAGSRGTQYF

size: NA
J: TRBJ2-5
D: NA
V: TRBV3-1
DNA: TGTGCCAGCAGCCAAGAGAGGTTTAGGGGCCGGGAGACCCAGTACTTC
CDR3: CASSQERFRGRETQYF

size: NA
J: TRBJ1-1
D: TRBD1
V: TRBV5-1
DNA: TGCGCCAGCAGCCGGGGGACAGACACTGAAGCTTTCTTT
CDR3: CASSRGTDTEAFF

size: few
J: TRBJ2-1
D: TRBD1
V: TRBV10-3
DNA: TGTGCCATCAGTGAGTCTCCAGGGGGCCTAGGGGATGAGCAGTTCTTC
CDR3: CAISESPGGLGDEQFF

size: NA
J: TRBJ1-1
D: NA
V: TRBV6-5
DNA: TGTGCCAGCAGTTACCAGGGCTACAGGAGCACTGAAGCTTTCTTT
CDR3: CASSYQGYRSTEAFF

size: few
J: TRBJ1-1
D: TRBD1
V: TRBV19
DNA: TGTGCCAGTAGTATGCGACAGGGGTCGACTGAAGCTTTCTTT
CDR3: CASSMRQGSTEAFF

size: NA
J: TRBJ2-7
D: TRBD1
V: TRBV9
DNA: TGTGCCAGCAGCCTCGAGGGACAGGGTGGCTACGAGCAGTACTTC
CDR3: CASSLEGQGGYEQYF

size: many
J: TRBJ2-6
D: NA
V: TRBV5-1
DNA: TGCGCCAGCAGCTTGGCGGGGTATGGGGATCTTGGTGGGGCCAACGTCCTGACTTTC
CDR3: CASSLAGYGDLGGANVLTF

size: few
J: TRBJ2-1
D: NA
V: TRBV20-1
DNA: TGCAGTGCTCGGATCAGGGGCCGCTACAATGAGCAGTTCTTC
CDR3: CSARIRGRYNEQFF